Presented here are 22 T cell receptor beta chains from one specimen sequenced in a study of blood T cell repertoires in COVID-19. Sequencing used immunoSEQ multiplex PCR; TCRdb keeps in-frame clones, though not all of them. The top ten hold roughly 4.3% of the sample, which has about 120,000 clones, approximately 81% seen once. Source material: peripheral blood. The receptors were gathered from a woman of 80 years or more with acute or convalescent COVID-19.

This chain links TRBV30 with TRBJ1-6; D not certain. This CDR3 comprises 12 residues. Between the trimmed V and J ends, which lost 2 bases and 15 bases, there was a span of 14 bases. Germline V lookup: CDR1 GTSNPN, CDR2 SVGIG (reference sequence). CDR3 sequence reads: CAWSMEAGRLHF. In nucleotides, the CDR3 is TGTGCCTGGAGTATGGAGGCAGGACGCCTCCACTTT.

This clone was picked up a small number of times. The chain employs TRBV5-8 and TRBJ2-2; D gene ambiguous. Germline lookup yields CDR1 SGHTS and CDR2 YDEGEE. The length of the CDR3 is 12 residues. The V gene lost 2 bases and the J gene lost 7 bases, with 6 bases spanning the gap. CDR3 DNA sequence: TGTGCCAGCAGCTTTGGCATCGGGGAGCTGTTTTTT. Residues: CASSFGIGELFF.

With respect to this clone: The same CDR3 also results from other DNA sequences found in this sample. The CDR3 protein is CASRPGLANTGELFF. The CDR3 DNA is TGTGCCAGCAGGCCCGGACTAGCGAACACCGGGGAGCTGTTTTTT. This chain links TRBV7-6 with TRBJ2-2; 7 positions agree with TRBD2. CDR1 and CDR2 (germline): SGHVS, FNYEAQ. There are 15 residues in the CDR3. Trimming cost V 6 bases and J 0 bases; bases outside gene matches: 4.

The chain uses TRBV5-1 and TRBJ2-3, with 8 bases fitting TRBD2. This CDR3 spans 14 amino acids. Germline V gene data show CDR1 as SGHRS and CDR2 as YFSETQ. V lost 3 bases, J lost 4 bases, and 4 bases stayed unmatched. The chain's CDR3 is CASSWGLVADTQYF. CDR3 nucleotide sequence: TGCGCCAGCAGCTGGGGACTAGTTGCAGATACGCAGTATTTT.

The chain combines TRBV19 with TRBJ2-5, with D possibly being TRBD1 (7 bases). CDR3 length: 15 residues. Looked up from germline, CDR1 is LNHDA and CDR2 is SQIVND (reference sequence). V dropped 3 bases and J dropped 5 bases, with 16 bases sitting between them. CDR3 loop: CASSIGAGGRETQYF. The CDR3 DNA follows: TGTGCCAGTAGTATTGGGGCAGGGGGGCGTGAGACCCAGTACTTC. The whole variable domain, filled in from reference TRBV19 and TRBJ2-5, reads DGGITQSPKYLFRKEGQNVTLSCEQNLNHDAMYWYRQDPGQGLRLIYYSQIVNDFQKGDIAEGYSVSREKKESFPLTVTSAQKNPTAFYLCASSIGAGGRETQYFGPGTRLLVL.

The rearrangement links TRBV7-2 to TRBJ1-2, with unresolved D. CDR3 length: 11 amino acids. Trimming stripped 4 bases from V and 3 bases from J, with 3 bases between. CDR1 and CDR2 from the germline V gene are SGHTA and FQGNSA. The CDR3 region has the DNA TGTGCCAGCAGCTCCGACTATGGCTACACCTTC. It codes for CASSSDYGYTF.

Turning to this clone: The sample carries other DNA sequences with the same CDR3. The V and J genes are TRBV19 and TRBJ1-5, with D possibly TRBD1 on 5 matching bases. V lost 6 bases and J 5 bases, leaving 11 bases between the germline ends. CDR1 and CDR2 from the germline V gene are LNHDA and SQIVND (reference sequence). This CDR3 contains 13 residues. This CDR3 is CASSEGRDQPQHF. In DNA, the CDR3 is TGTGCCAGTAGCGAGGGGAGGGATCAGCCCCAGCATTTT.

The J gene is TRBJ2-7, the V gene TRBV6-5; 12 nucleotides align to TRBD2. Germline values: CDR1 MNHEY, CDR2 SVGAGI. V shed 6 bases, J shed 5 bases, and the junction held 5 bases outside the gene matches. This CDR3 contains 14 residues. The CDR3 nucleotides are TGTGCCAGCAGGACTAGCGGGAGTTCCCACGAGCAGTACTTC. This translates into CASRTSGSSHEQYF.

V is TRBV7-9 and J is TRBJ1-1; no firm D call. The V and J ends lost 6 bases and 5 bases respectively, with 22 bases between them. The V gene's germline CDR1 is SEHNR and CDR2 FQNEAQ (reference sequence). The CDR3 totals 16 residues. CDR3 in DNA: TGTGCCAGCAGTTCGAGGGAGATTAGGGTTAGTACTGAAGCTTTCTTT. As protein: CASSSREIRVSTEAFF.

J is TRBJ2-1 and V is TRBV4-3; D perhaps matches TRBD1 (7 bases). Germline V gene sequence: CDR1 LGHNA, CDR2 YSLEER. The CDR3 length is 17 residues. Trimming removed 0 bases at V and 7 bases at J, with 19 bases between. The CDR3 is CASSQDIRGAWANEQFF. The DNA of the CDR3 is TGCGCCAGCAGCCAAGATATCAGGGGGGCCTGGGCGAATGAGCAGTTCTTC.

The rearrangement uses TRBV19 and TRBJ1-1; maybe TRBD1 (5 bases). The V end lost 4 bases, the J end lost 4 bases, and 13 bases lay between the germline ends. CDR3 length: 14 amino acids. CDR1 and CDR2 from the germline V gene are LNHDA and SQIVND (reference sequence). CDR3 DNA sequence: TGTGCCAGTAGTAGGTTCGGGGGAGGCACTGAAGCTTTCTTT. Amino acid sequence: CASSRFGGGTEAFF. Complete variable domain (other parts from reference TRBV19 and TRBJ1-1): DGGITQSPKYLFRKEGQNVTLSCEQNLNHDAMYWYRQDPGQGLRLIYYSQIVNDFQKGDIAEGYSVSREKKESFPLTVTSAQKNPTAFYLCASSRFGGGTEAFFGQGTRLTVV.

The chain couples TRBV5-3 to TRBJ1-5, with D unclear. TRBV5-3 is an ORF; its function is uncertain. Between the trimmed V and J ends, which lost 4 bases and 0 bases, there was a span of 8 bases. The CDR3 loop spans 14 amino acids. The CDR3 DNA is TGTGCCAGAAGCCACAGCAATAGCAATCAGCCCCAGCATTTT. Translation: CARSHSNSNQPQHF.

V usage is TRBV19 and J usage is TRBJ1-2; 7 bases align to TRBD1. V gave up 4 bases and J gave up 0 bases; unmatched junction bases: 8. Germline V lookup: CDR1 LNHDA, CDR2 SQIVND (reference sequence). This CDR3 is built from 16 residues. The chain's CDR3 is CASSTGQRLANYGYTF. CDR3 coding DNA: TGTGCCAGTAGTACGGGACAGAGGTTAGCTAACTATGGCTACACCTTC.

The CDR3 nucleotides are TGTGCCAGCAGCCATCACACAGGGGACACTGAAGCTTTCTTT. This translates into CASSHHTGDTEAFF. The V and J genes are TRBV3-1 (or the pseudogene TRBV3-2) and TRBJ1-1; 7 bases align to TRBD1. The CDR3 sequence is 14 residues long. Germline assignment: CDR1 LGHDT and CDR2 YNNKEL (reference sequence). The V gene end was trimmed by 3 bases and the J gene end by 3 bases; junction bases not matched to a gene: 4.

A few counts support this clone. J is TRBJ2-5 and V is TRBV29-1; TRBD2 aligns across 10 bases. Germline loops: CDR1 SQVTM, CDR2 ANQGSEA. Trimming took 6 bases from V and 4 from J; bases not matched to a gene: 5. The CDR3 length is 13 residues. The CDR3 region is CSVERGGRETQYF. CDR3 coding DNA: TGCAGCGTCGAGCGGGGGGGCCGAGAGACCCAGTACTTC.

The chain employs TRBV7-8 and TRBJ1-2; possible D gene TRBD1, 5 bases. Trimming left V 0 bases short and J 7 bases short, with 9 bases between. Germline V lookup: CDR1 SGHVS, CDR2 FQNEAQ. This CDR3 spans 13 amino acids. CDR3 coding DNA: TGTGCCAGCAGCTTAGCGTCCCAGGGTGGCTACACCTTC. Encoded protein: CASSLASQGGYTF. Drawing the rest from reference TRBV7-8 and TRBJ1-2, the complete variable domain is GAGVSQSPRYKVAKRGQDVALRCDPISGHVSLFWYQQALGQGPEFLTYFQNEAQLDKSGLPSDRFFAERPEGSVSTLKIQRTQQEDSAVYLCASSLASQGGYTFGSGTRLTVV.

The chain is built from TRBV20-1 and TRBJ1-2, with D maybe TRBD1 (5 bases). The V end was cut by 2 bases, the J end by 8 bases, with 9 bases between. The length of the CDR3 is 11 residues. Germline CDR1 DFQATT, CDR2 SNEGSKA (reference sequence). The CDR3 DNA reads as TGCAGTGCTAGACAGGGTGGAGGCTACACCTTC. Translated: CSARQGGGYTF.

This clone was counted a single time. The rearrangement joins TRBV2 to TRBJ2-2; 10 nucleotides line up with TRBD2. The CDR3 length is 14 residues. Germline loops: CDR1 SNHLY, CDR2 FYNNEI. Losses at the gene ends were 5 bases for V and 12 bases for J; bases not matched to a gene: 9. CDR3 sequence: CASSTGTSDVKLFF. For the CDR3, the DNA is TGTGCCAGCAGTACCGGGACTAGCGACGTGAAGCTGTTTTTT.

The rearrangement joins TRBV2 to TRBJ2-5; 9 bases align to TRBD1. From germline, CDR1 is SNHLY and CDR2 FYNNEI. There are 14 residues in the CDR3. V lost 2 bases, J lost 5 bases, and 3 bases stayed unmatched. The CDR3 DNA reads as TGTGCCAGCAGTGAAACCGGGACAGGGGAGACCCAGTACTTC. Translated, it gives CASSETGTGETQYF.

Here the CDR3 DNA reads TGTGCCAGCAGTTTAGGGGGGGAGACTCGAAGATTCGTGGCTTTCTTT. It is translated as CASSLGGETRRFVAFF. The V gene is TRBV28, the J gene TRBJ1-1, with D possibly matching TRBD1 (5 bases). Germline values: CDR1 MDHEN, CDR2 SYDVKM. The V end lost 2 bases, the J end lost 11 bases, and 24 bases lay between the germline ends. This CDR3 is built from 16 residues.

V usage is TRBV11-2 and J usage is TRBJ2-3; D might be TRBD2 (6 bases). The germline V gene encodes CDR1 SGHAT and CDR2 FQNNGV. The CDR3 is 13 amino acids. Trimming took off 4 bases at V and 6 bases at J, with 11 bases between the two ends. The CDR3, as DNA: TGTGCCAGCAGCTCGACCGGAGGGGATACGCAGTATTTT. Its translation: CASSSTGGDTQYF.

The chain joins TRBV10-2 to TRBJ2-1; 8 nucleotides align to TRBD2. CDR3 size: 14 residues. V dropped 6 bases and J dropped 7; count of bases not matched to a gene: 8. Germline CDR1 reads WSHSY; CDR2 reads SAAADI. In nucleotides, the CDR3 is TGCGCCAGCAGAGCGACTAGCGAGGGTAATGAGCAGTTCTTC. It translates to CASRATSEGNEQFF.